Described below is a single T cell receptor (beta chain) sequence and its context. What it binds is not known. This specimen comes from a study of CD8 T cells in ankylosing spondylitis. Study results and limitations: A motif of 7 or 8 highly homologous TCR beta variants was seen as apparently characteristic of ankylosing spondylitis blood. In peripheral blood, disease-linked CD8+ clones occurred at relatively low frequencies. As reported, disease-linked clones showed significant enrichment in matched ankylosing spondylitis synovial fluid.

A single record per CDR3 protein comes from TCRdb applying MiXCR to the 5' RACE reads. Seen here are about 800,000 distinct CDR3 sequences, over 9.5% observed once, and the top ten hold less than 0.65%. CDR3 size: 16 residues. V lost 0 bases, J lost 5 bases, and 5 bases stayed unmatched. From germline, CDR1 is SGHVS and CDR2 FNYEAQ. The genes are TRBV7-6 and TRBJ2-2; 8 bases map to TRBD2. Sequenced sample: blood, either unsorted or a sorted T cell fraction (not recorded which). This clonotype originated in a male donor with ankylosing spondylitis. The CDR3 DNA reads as TGTGCCAGCAGCTTAGCTAGCGGGATACCTACCGGGGAGCTGTTTTTT. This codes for CASSLASGIPTGELFF.